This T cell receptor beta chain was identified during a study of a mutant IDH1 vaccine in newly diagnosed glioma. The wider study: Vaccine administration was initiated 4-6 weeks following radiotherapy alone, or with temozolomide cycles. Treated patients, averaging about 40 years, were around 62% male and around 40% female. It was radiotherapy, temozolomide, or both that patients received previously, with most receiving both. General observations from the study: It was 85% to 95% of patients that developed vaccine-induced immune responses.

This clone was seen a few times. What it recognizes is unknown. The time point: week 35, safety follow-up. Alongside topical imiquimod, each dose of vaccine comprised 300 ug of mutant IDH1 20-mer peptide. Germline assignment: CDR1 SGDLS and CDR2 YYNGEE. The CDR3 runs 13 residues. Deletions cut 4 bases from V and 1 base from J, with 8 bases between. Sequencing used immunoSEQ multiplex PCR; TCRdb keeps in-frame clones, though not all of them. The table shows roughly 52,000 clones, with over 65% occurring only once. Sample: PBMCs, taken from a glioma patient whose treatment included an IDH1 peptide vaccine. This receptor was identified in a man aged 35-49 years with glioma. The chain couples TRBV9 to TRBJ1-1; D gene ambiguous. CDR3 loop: CASSPAGNTEAFF. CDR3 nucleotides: TGTGCCAGCAGCCCCGCCGGGAACACTGAAGCTTTCTTT.